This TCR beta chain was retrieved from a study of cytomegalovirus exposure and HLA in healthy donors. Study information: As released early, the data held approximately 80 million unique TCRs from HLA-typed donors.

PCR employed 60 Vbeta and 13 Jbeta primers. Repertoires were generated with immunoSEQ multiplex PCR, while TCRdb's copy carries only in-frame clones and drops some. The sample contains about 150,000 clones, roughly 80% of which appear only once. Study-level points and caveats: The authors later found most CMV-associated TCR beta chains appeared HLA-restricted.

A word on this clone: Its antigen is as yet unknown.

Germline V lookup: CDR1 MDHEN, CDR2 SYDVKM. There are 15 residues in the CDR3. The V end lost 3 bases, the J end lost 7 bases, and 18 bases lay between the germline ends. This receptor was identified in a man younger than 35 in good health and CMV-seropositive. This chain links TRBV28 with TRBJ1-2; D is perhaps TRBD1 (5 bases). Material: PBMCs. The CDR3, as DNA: TGTGCCAGCAGTTTGGGTTCCAGGGCCCGGGCTGGCTACACCTTC. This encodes CASSLGSRARAGYTF.